This T cell receptor (beta chain) was observed in a study of response to subunit inactivated influenza vaccine. Whole-study results and caveats: Seasonal influenza vaccination, on each occasion, was suggested by the authors to recruit few new T cells.

As regards this clonotype: Its antigen is unknown.

TCRdb re-derived calls from the RT-PCR reads in MiXCR, one entry per CDR3 protein. The data show more than 700,000 distinct CDR3 sequences, over 20% seen once. Trimming at V came to 0 bases and at J to 1 base, leaving 2 bases not matched to a gene. Germline V gives CDR1 SGDLS, CDR2 YYNGEE. The CDR3 length is 15 residues. The chain joins TRBV9 to TRBJ2-7, with 9 positions matching TRBD2. The sequence derives from a man aged 50-60 years who received an inactivated influenza vaccine. The sequencing here drew on PBMCs from blood, taken more than 4 days after vaccination. In DNA, the CDR3 is TGTGCCAGCAGCGTAGGTAGCGGGAGTTCCTACGAGCAGTACTTC. Its translation is CASSVGSGSSYEQYF.